This T cell receptor beta chain was observed in a study of cytomegalovirus exposure and HLA in healthy donors. Overall study: The early release's HLA-typed donors yielded about 85 million unique TCRs. Study-wide findings and caveats: Most TCR beta V segments were productive about 87% or about 30% of the time in an earlier analysis.

This clone turned up a few times. The antigen is undetermined. PCR amplification relied on 60 Vbeta primers (plus 13 Jbeta primers). Sequenced by immunoSEQ multiplex PCR; TCRdb stores in-frame clones only, minus some. The table records 170,000 or so clones, 84% of them present only once. Looked up from germline, CDR1 is PRHDT and CDR2 is FYEKMQ (reference sequence). The V segment lost 7 bases and the J segment 7 bases; nucleotides outside the gene matches: 25. This CDR3 contains 18 residues. The receptor was isolated from a girl aged 5-17 years in good health and CMV-seropositive. Sequenced input: PBMCs. The chain couples TRBV13 to TRBJ2-7; 7 positions agree with TRBD2. The CDR3 sequence is CASTWGGPLGRSLPEQYF. CDR3 bases: TGTGCCAGCACCTGGGGGGGACCCCTGGGCAGAAGCCTTCCTGAGCAGTACTTC.